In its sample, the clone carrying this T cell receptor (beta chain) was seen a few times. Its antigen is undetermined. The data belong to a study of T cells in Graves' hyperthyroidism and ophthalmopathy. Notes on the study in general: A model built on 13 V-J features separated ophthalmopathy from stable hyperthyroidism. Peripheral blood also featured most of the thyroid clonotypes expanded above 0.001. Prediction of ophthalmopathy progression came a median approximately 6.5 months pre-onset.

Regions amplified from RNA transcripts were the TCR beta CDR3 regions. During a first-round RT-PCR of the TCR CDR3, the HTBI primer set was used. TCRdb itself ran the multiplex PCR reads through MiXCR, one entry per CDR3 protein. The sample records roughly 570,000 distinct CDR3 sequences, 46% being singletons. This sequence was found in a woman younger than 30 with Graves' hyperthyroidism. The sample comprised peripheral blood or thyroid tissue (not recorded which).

The CDR3 protein is CASSEPGELFF. DNA of the CDR3: TGTGCCAGCAGTGAACCGGGTGAGCTGTTTTTT. The chain employs TRBV6-6 and TRBJ2-2; D gene uncertain. The germline V and J ends were trimmed by 5 bases and 11 bases, with 9 bases remaining between them. Germline CDR1 is MNHNY and CDR2 is SVGAGI (reference sequence). This CDR3 region has 11 residues.